This TCR beta chain was identified during a study of T cell responses to AZD1222 COVID-19 vaccine. The table came from immunoSEQ multiplex PCR; TCRdb's copy has only in-frame clones and leaves some out. The table includes under 100,000 clones, about 88% detected once. V lost 3 bases to trimming and J lost 7 bases, with 12 bases between them. Germline CDR1 WSHSY, CDR2 SAAADI. CDR3 length: 13 amino acids. Findings of the study overall: Spike-wide coverage was observed for vaccine-associated CD4 TCRs, with dominant responses at 160-218 and 743-854.

In regard to this clone: No antigen is known for it.

The chain employs TRBV10-2 and TRBJ2-5; D is ambiguous. This material consisted of peripheral blood, taken on day 0 of AZD1222 vaccination. The sequence was obtained from an adult in good health. The CDR3 region has the DNA TGCGCCAGCAGTGAACAGTGGCAGGTGACCCAGTACTTC. Amino acid sequence: CASSEQWQVTQYF.